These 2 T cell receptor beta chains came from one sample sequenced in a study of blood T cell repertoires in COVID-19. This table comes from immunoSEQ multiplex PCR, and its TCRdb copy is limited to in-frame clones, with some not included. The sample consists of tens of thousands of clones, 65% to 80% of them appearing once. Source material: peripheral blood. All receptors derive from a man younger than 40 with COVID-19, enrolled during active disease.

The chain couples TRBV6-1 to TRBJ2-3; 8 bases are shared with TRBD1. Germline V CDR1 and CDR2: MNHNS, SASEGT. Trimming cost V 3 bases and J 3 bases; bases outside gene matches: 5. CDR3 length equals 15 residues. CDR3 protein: CASSEGTGQTDTQYF. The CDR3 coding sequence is TGTGCCAGCAGTGAGGGGACAGGACAAACAGATACGCAGTATTTT.

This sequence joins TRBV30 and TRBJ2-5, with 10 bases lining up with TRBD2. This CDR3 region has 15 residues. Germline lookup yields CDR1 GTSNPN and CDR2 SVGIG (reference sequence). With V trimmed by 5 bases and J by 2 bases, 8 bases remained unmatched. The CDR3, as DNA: TGTGCCTGGGAACGGACTAGCGGATCGCAAGAGACCCAGTACTTC. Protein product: CAWERTSGSQETQYF. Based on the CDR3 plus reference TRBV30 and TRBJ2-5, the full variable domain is SQTIHQWPATLVQPVGSPLSLECTVEGTSNPNLYWYRQAAGRGLQLLFYSVGIGQISSEVPQNLSASRPQDRQFILSSKKLLLSDSGFYLCAWERTSGSQETQYFGPGTRLLVL.